What follows is one T cell receptor beta chain and its context. These data belong to a study of blood T cell repertoires in COVID-19. Study-level background: The samples span acute and convalescent COVID-19 from the United States, Italy and Spain. T cells, B-cell-depleted T cells, or PBMCs provided the cDNA or gDNA that served as material.

Germline CDR1 reads MDHEN; CDR2 reads SYDVKM. CDR3 length: 12 amino acids. Trimming took off 6 bases at V and 7 bases at J, with 12 bases between the two ends. Methods used by the authors: Quantification of nucleated cells was approximated via reference gene primer amplification. This table comes from immunoSEQ multiplex PCR, and its TCRdb copy is limited to in-frame clones, with some not included. V and J calls and clone size come straight from that table; D and trimming were deduced from the DNA. Here the sample spans about 140,000 clones, roughly four fifths being singletons. The TCR was taken from a woman aged 80 or older with active or convalescent COVID-19. V and J are TRBV28 and TRBJ1-1; tentatively, D is TRBD1 (5 bases). The sequencing sample was made of peripheral blood. The CDR3 spells CASRTGVDEAFF. The CDR3 nucleotides read TGTGCCAGCAGAACGGGGGTTGATGAAGCTTTCTTT.